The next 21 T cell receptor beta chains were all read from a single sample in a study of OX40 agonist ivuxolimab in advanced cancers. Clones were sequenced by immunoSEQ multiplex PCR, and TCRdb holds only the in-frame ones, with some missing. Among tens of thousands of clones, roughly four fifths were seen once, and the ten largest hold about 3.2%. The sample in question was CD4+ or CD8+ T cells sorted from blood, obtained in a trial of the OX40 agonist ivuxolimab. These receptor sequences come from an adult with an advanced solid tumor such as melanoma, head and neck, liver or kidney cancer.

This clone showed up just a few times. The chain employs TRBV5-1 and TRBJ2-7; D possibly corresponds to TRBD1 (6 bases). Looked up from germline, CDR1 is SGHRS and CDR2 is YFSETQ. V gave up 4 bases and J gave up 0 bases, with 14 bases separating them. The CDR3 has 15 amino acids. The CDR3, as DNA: TGCGCCAGCAGCAAGGGTAGGGGGTCCTCCTACGAGCAGTACTTC. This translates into CASSKGRGSSYEQYF.

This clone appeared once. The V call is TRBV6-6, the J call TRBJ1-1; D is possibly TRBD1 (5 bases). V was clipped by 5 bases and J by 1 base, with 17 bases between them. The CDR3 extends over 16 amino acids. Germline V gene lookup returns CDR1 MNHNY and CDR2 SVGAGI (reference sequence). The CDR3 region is CASSTTGGSGNTEAFF. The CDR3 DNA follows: TGTGCCAGCAGTACCACCGGGGGATCAGGGAACACTGAAGCTTTCTTT.

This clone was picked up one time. CDR3 DNA sequence: TGTGCCACCGGACTAGCGGGGGTTCCAGGCGATGAGCAGTTCTTC. This codes for CATGLAGVPGDEQFF. The V gene is TRBV19, the J gene TRBJ2-1; 13 bases are a match to TRBD2. Germline V CDR1 and CDR2: LNHDA, SQIVND (reference sequence). The CDR3 has 15 amino acids. Unmatched junction bases numbered 11, after V lost 10 bases and J lost 8 bases.

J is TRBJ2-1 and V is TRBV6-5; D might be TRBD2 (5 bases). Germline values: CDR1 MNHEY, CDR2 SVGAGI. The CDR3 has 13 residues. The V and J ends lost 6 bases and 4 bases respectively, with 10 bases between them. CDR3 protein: CASSNGDYNEQFF. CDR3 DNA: TGTGCCAGCAGCAACGGGGATTACAATGAGCAGTTCTTC.

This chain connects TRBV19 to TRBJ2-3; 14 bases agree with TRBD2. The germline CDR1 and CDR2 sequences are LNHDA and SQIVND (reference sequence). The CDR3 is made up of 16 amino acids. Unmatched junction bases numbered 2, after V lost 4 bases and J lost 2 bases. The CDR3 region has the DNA TGTGCCAGTAGTAAGGGACTAGCGGGGGCCACAGATACGCAGTATTTT. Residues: CASSKGLAGATDTQYF.

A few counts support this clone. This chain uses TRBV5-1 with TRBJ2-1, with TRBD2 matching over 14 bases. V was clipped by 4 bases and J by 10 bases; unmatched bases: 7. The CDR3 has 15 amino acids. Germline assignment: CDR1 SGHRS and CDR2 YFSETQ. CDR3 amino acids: CASSPTSGGAREQFF. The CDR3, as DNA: TGCGCCAGCAGCCCGACTAGCGGGGGGGCAAGGGAGCAGTTCTTC.

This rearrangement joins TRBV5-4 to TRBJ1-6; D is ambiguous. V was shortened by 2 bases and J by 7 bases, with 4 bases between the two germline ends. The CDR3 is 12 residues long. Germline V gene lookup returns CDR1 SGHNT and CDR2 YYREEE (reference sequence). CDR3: CASSFENSPLHF. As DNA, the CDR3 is TGTGCCAGCAGCTTTGAAAATTCACCCCTCCACTTT.

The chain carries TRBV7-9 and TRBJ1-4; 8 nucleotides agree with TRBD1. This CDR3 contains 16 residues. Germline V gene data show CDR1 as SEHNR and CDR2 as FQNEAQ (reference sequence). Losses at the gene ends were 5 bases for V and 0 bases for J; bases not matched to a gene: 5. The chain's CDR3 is CASSRGQAPTNEKLFF. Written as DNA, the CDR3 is TGTGCCAGCAGCAGGGGACAGGCGCCAACTAATGAAAAACTGTTTTTT. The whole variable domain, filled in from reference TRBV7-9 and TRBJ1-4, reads DTGVSQNPRHKITKRGQNVTFRCDPISEHNRLYWYRQTLGQGPEFLTYFQNEAQLEKSRLLSDRFSAERPKGSFSTLEIQRTEQGDSAMYLCASSRGQAPTNEKLFFGSGTQLSVL.

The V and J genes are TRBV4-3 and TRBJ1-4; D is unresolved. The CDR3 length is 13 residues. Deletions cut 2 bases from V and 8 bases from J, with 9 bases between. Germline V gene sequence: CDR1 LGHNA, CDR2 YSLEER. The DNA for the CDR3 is TGCGCCAGCAGCCAACAGACCGAGGAAAAACTGTTTTTT. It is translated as CASSQQTEEKLFF.

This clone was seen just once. This CDR3 reads CASSPRAGSGANVLTF. The CDR3 DNA follows: TGTGCCAGCTCACCACGGGCCGGCTCTGGGGCCAACGTCCTGACTTTC. The gene calls are TRBV18 and TRBJ2-6; D uncertain. Germline V gene lookup returns CDR1 KGHSH and CDR2 LQKENI. The CDR3 contains 16 residues. Between the trimmed V and J ends, which lost 1 base and 0 bases, there was a span of 7 bases.

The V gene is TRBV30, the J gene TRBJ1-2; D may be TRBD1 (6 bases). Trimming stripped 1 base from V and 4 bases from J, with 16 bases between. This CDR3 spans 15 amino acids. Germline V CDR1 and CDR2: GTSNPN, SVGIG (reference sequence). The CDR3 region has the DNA TGTGCCTGGAGTGAACAGGGTGGCCCTCGCTATGGCTACACCTTC. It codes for CAWSEQGGPRYGYTF. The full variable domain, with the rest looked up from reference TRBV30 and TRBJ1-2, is SQTIHQWPATLVQPVGSPLSLECTVEGTSNPNLYWYRQAAGRGLQLLFYSVGIGQISSEVPQNLSASRPQDRQFILSSKKLLLSDSGFYLCAWSEQGGPRYGYTFGSGTRLTVV.

The DNA for the CDR3 is TGTGCCAGCAGTTACTCAACAGGGGAAGCGGTCACTGAAGCTTTCTTT. It encodes CASSYSTGEAVTEAFF. V is TRBV6-5 and J is TRBJ1-1, with 7 positions matching TRBD1. Trimming at V came to 0 bases and at J to 4 bases, leaving 8 bases not matched to a gene. Germline-derived CDR1 and CDR2 are MNHEY and SVGAGI. This CDR3 spans 16 amino acids.

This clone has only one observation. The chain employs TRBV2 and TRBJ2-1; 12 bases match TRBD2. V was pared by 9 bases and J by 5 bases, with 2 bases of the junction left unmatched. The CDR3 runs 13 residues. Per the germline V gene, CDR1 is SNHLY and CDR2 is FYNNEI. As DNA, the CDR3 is TGTGCCAGAACTAGCGGGGGGAACAATGAGCAGTTCTTC. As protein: CARTSGGNNEQFF.

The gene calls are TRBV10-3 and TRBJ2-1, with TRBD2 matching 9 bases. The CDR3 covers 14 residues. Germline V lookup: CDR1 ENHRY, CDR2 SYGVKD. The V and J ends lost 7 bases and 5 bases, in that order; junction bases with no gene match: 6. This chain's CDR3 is CAIMLGGGDNEQFF. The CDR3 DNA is TGTGCCATCATGCTTGGCGGGGGGGACAATGAGCAGTTCTTC.

The chain's CDR3 is CASSYSWDSRNIQYF. CDR3 in DNA: TGTGCCAGCAGTTACTCATGGGACAGCAGAAACATTCAGTACTTC. J is TRBJ2-4 and V is TRBV6-5; 7 positions agree with TRBD1. The CDR3 length is 15 residues. V was pared by 0 bases and J by 6 bases, with 5 bases of the junction left unmatched. In germline, CDR1 is MNHEY, CDR2 SVGAGI.

The CDR3 nucleotides are TGTGCCAGCAGTGCTGCGGGGGGGTGGGCAGATACGCAGTATTTT. Translating gives CASSAAGGWADTQYF. The chain employs TRBV6-4 and TRBJ2-3; 9 bases match TRBD2. Germline CDR1 is MRHNA and CDR2 is SNTAGT. J lost 4 bases, V lost 4 bases, and 6 bases had no gene match. There are 15 residues in the CDR3.

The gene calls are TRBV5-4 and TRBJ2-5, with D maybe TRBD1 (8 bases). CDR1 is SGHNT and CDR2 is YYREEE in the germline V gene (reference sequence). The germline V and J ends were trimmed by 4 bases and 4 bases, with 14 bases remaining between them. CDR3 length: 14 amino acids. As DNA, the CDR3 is TGTGCCAGCAGCCCGACAGGGGAGGGAGAGACCCAGTACTTC. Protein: CASSPTGEGETQYF.

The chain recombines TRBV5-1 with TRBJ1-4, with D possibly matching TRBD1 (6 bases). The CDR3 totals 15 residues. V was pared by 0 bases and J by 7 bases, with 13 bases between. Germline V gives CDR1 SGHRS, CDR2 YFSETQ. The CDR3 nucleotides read TGCGCCAGCAGCTTGGTCCCGGGAGGGGGTGAAAAACTGTTTTTT. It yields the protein CASSLVPGGGEKLFF.

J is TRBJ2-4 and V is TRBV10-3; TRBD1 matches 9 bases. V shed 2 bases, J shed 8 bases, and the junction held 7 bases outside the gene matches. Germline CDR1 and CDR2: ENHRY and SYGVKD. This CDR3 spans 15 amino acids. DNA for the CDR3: TGTGCCATCAGTGAGAGGGGACAGGGTGTGGACATTCAGTACTTC. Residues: CAISERGQGVDIQYF.

CDR3 residues: CASKGTVSTGELFF. CDR3 in DNA: TGTGCCAGCAAGGGGACAGTGTCCACCGGGGAGCTGTTTTTT. The V call is TRBV7-3, the J call TRBJ2-2, with TRBD1 matching 7 bases. The V gene's germline CDR1 is SGHTA and CDR2 FQGTGA. V dropped 7 bases and J dropped 4; count of bases not matched to a gene: 6. The CDR3 totals 14 residues.

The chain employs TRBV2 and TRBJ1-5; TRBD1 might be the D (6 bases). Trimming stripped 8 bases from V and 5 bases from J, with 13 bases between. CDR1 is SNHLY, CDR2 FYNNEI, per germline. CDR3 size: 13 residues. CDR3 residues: CASERDTYQPQHF. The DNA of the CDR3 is TGTGCCAGCGAAAGGGACACCTATCAGCCCCAGCATTTT.